The rows below give T cell receptor beta chains drawn from one sample of a study of T cell responses to AZD1222 COVID-19 vaccine. TCRdb keeps only in-frame clones here, not all; method: immunoSEQ multiplex PCR. In the table there are approximately 140,000 clones, more than 85% of which are singletons. Material: peripheral blood, obtained on day 0 of AZD1222 vaccination. The receptors come from an adult in good health. Both conserved end residues are part of each CDR3. A D gene is named only where the DNA matches it firmly. Where a row states a size, it is once, few, many or the class of an expanded clone; other rows omit it.

D,J,V,size,length,DNA,CDR3
TRBD2,TRBJ2-1,TRBV7-9,NA,16,TGTGCCAGCAGCCCCCGAGGACTAGCGGGAGTTGGGGAGCAGTTCTTC,CASSPRGLAGVGEQFF
NA,TRBJ1-6,TRBV6-6,NA,14,TGTGCCAGCAGTCAACGACAGTTCCGCTCACCCCTCCACTTT,CASSQRQFRSPLHF
NA,TRBJ2-5,TRBV18,NA,12,TGTGCCAGCGCATACGATAGGGAGACCCAGTACTTC,CASAYDRETQYF
TRBD2,TRBJ2-7,TRBV18,NA,19,TGTGCCAGCTCAGGCACCTGGACTAGCGGGGGAGCGTCCTCCTACGAGCAGTACTTC,CASSGTWTSGGASSYEQYF
TRBD1,TRBJ2-1,TRBV5-4,NA,13,TGTGCCAGCAGCAGGGACAGATACAATGAGCAGTTCTTC,CASSRDRYNEQFF
NA,TRBJ2-6,TRBV27,NA,16,TGTGCCAGCAGTCAACAGGGAACCTCTGGGGCCAACGTCCTGACTTTC,CASSQQGTSGANVLTF
NA,TRBJ1-5,TRBV5-4,few,14,TGTGCCAGCAGCTTGGAAACAACTAATCAGCCCCAGCATTTT,CASSLETTNQPQHF
NA,TRBJ2-2,TRBV7-9,NA,14,TGTGCCAGCAGCTTCGCAGGGGCCACCGGGGAGCTGTTTTTT,CASSFAGATGELFF
NA,TRBJ1-1,TRBV2,once,13,TGTGCCAGCAATGTGGAGATGAACACTGAGGCTTTCTTT,CASNVEMNTEAFF
NA,TRBJ2-1,TRBV19,few,12,TGTGCAACGTTGACTAGTCGTAATGAGCAGTTCTTC,CATLTSRNEQFF
TRBD2,TRBJ2-1,TRBV19,NA,14,TGTGCCAGTAGTATCAATAGCGGGTTCCATGAGCAGTTCTTC,CASSINSGFHEQFF
NA,TRBJ2-5,TRBV4-2,NA,14,TGTGCCAGCAGCCAAGGGGCCAGCTTGGAGACCCAGTACTTC,CASSQGASLETQYF
NA,TRBJ2-7,TRBV6-5,NA,13,TGTGCCGGCAGTTACGGGAGAAGCTACGAGCAGTACTTC,CAGSYGRSYEQYF
TRBD1,TRBJ1-5,TRBV5-1,NA,15,TGCGCCAGCAGCCTTTCAGGGGGAGGCAATCAGCCCCAGCATTTT,CASSLSGGGNQPQHF
TRBD1,TRBJ1-5,TRBV15,NA,18,TGTGCCACCAGCAGAGGAGGACAGGGCCTCAATAGCAATCAGCCCCAGCATTTT,CATSRGGQGLNSNQPQHF
NA,TRBJ2-7,TRBV11-2,NA,12,TGTGCCAGCAACCAGGGTGAAGACGAGCAGTACTTC,CASNQGEDEQYF
TRBD1,TRBJ1-5,TRBV28,NA,16,TGTGCCAGCAGTCTCTATCGTGTAGGGGGCCATCAGCCCCAGCATTTT,CASSLYRVGGHQPQHF
TRBD1,TRBJ1-2,TRBV5-1,once,16,TGCGCCAGCAGCTTGGACAGGGGGGGAGCTAACTATGGCTACACCTTC,CASSLDRGGANYGYTF
NA,TRBJ1-3,TRBV6-2/TRBV6-3,NA,16,TGTGCCAGCAGCCCTACAGGGCCCCCGGGTCGAAACACCATATATTTT,CASSPTGPPGRNTIYF
NA,TRBJ1-3,TRBV6-5,NA,13,TGTGCCACGGCCCTCGTATCTGGAAACACCATATATTTT,CATALVSGNTIYF
NA,TRBJ1-4,TRBV6-5,NA,11,TGTGCCAGCAGGGGGGGGTCCTACCTCCATTTT,CASRGGSYLHF
TRBD2,TRBJ2-7,TRBV5-4,NA,14,TGTGCCAGCAGCTGGGGGACTACACCCTACGAGCAGTACTTC,CASSWGTTPYEQYF
TRBD1,TRBJ1-2,TRBV7-8,NA,13,TGTGCCAGCAGCTTAGACAGGGGGCAGCGCTACACCTTC,CASSLDRGQRYTF
NA,TRBJ1-3,TRBV7-3,NA,14,TGTGCCAGCAGCCCCGGGACCTCTGGAAACACCATATATTTT,CASSPGTSGNTIYF
TRBD2,TRBJ2-3,TRBV7-3,NA,14,TGTGCCAGCAGCCCGACTAGCGGTACAGATACGCAGTATTTT,CASSPTSGTDTQYF
TRBD2,TRBJ2-1,TRBV6-5,NA,14,TGTGCCAGCACTGGACTAGCGGGAAAAAATGAGCAGTTCTTC,CASTGLAGKNEQFF